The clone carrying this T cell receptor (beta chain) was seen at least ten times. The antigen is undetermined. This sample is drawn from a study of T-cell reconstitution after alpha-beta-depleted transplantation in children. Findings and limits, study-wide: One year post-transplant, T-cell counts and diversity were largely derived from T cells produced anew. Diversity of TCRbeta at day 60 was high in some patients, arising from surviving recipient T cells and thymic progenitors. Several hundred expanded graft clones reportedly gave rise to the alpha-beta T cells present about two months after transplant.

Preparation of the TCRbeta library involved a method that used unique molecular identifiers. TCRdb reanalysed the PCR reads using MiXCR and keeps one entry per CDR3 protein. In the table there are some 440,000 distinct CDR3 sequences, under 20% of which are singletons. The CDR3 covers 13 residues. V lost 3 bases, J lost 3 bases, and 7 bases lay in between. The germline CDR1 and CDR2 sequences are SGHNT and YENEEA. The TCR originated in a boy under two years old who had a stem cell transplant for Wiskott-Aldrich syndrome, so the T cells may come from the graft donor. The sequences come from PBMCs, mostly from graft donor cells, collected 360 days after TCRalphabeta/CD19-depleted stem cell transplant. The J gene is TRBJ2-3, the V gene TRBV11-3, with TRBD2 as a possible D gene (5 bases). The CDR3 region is CASSLRATDTQYF. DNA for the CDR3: TGTGCCAGCAGCTTGAGGGCGACAGATACGCAGTATTTT.